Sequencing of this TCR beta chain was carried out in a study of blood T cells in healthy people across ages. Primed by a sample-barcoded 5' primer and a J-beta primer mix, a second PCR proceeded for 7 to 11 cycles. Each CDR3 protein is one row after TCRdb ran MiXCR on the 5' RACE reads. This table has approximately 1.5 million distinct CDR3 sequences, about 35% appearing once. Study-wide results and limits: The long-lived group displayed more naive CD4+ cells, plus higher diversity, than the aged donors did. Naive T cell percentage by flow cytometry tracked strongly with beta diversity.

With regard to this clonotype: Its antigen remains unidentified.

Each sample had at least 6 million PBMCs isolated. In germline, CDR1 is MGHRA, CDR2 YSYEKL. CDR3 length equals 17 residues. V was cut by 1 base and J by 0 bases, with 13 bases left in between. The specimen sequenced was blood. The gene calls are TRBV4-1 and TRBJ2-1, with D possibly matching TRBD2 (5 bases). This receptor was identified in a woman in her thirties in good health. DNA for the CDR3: TGCGCCAGCAGCCAAGGTGGCGGGCCCAGCTCCTACAATGAGCAGTTCTTC. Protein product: CASSQGGGPSSYNEQFF.